This TCR beta chain was sequenced for a study of T-cell memory formation after mild COVID-19 (dated by TCRdb to the early 2020s). Regarding the study in general: TCR sequence clusters from the two donors were found to be largely donor specific. In a couple of donors, T-cell clones that expanded and contracted after mild COVID-19 were tracked by sequencing TCRalpha and TCRbeta repertoires over time. Two young, previously healthy adult volunteers, one female and one male, were included in the cohort.

TCRdb shows the sequencer as Illumina NovaSeq 6000. cDNA libraries for TCRalpha and TCRbeta were prepared by 5'RACE using constant-segment primers, with sample barcodes and unique molecular identifiers added. RNA was extracted from every sample with Trizol reagent. Libraries were amplified in two PCR steps, with a second sample barcode and Illumina TruSeq adapters added in the second step. Sequencing of libraries was performed on an Illumina NovaSeq with 2 x 150 bp paired-end reads. In the paper's pipeline: With migec v1.2.7, reads were demultiplexed and then collapsed into UMI-guided consensus sequences. With mixcr v2.1.11, UMI consensuses were aligned to TRA and TRB V and J templates and assembled into clonotypes. Expanded or contracted clonotypes were those called significant by both edgeR and NoisET, with noise models trained on biological replicates. edgeR calls used a false discovery rate-adjusted p below 0.01 and a log2 fold-change threshold of 1. As an exploratory analysis of dynamics, PCA with hierarchical clustering was applied to max-normalized trajectories of the 1000 most abundant clonotypes. Each responding clone was given a CD4 or CD8 phenotype based on the CD4+ and CD8+ repertoires, which had been sequenced separately. TCRdb passed the public sequencing reads through fastp at Q25 and MiXCR, retaining productive beta sequences. CDR3 protein duplicates are merged, each entry listing the most common genes and DNA. TCRdb, rather than the study authors, made the V and J calls. This sample has roughly 1,500 distinct CDR3 sequences in its table, and 63% of those were observed once. About 9% of the sample is in the top ten clones.

The CDR3 has 15 amino acids, counting the end cysteine and phenylalanine. Only the CDR3 region is kept as DNA, spanning 45 bases read in frame from base 1. V loses 1 base at its end and J loses 0 bases; junction bases beyond the gene matches: 0. Ficoll-Paque density gradient centrifugation was used to isolate PBMCs. Overall study results and their limits: Only two mild cases were covered in the study, and larger cohorts including severe cases with pre-infection samples were considered necessary. Whether the second-wave clones peaking on day 37 were SARS-CoV-2 specific was not confirmed. Clones that contracted from day 15 to 85 showed balanced CD4/CD8 phenotypes, whereas a second wave of clones that expanded from day 15 to 37 leaned towards CD4+. Contracting CD4+ clones turned up mainly in the CM and EM memory subsets, whereas EMRA was where CD8+ clones were enriched. Some responding clones were detected in pre-infection memory, suggesting pre-existing cross-reactive memory T cells joined the SARS-CoV-2 response.

By how much of the sample it makes up, this clonotype is large (0.1 to 1%). The clone's antigen remains unknown. Base qualities were left out, and no much larger clone turns up one base away. The chain is made from TRBV12-3 or TRBV12-4 and TRBJ2-3; TRBD2 agrees with 8 junctional bases. What was sequenced was PBMCs or a T cell subset sorted from them (not recorded which). The origin of this receptor is an adult who had mild COVID-19 (a few samples of this study predate the infection). The sample titles of this study are shuffled in the database, so cell type and time point are left out. The CDR3 here reads CASSLGGGSTDTQYF. DNA sequence: TGTGCCAGCAGTTTAGGCGGGGGGAGCACAGATACGCAGTATTTT.